The 2 T cell receptor beta chains below were found in one sample sequenced in a study of blood T cell repertoires in COVID-19. TCRdb's table, derived via immunoSEQ multiplex PCR, lists solely in-frame clones and lacks some. This sample has about 330,000 clones; 80% to 90% occur once, and the top ten carry 5%. Sequencing was carried out using PBMCs or T cells enriched from blood (not recorded which). Receptors were obtained from a man aged 25-45 years who had recovered from COVID-19.

The V and J genes are TRBV19 and TRBJ2-7; TRBD2 agrees at 7 bases. This CDR3 is built from 15 residues. From germline, CDR1 is LNHDA and CDR2 SQIVND (reference sequence). Trimming cost V 3 bases and J 2 bases; bases outside gene matches: 7. Here the CDR3 reads CASSIGGTLTYEQYF. CDR3 bases: TGTGCCAGTAGTATCGGGGGGACTCTCACCTACGAGCAGTACTTC. Filled out from reference TRBV19 and TRBJ2-7, the complete variable domain reads DGGITQSPKYLFRKEGQNVTLSCEQNLNHDAMYWYRQDPGQGLRLIYYSQIVNDFQKGDIAEGYSVSREKKESFPLTVTSAQKNPTAFYLCASSIGGTLTYEQYFGPGTRLTVT.

This chain uses TRBV9 with TRBJ2-2; 8 bases fit TRBD1. CDR3 length: 16 amino acids. V was clipped by 4 bases and J by 4 bases; unmatched bases: 9. The germline V gene has CDR1 SGDLS and CDR2 YYNGEE. The DNA of the CDR3 is TGTGCCAGCAGCCCTCCAGGGGGCCGAGGCACCGGGGAGCTGTTTTTT. Translation: CASSPPGGRGTGELFF.